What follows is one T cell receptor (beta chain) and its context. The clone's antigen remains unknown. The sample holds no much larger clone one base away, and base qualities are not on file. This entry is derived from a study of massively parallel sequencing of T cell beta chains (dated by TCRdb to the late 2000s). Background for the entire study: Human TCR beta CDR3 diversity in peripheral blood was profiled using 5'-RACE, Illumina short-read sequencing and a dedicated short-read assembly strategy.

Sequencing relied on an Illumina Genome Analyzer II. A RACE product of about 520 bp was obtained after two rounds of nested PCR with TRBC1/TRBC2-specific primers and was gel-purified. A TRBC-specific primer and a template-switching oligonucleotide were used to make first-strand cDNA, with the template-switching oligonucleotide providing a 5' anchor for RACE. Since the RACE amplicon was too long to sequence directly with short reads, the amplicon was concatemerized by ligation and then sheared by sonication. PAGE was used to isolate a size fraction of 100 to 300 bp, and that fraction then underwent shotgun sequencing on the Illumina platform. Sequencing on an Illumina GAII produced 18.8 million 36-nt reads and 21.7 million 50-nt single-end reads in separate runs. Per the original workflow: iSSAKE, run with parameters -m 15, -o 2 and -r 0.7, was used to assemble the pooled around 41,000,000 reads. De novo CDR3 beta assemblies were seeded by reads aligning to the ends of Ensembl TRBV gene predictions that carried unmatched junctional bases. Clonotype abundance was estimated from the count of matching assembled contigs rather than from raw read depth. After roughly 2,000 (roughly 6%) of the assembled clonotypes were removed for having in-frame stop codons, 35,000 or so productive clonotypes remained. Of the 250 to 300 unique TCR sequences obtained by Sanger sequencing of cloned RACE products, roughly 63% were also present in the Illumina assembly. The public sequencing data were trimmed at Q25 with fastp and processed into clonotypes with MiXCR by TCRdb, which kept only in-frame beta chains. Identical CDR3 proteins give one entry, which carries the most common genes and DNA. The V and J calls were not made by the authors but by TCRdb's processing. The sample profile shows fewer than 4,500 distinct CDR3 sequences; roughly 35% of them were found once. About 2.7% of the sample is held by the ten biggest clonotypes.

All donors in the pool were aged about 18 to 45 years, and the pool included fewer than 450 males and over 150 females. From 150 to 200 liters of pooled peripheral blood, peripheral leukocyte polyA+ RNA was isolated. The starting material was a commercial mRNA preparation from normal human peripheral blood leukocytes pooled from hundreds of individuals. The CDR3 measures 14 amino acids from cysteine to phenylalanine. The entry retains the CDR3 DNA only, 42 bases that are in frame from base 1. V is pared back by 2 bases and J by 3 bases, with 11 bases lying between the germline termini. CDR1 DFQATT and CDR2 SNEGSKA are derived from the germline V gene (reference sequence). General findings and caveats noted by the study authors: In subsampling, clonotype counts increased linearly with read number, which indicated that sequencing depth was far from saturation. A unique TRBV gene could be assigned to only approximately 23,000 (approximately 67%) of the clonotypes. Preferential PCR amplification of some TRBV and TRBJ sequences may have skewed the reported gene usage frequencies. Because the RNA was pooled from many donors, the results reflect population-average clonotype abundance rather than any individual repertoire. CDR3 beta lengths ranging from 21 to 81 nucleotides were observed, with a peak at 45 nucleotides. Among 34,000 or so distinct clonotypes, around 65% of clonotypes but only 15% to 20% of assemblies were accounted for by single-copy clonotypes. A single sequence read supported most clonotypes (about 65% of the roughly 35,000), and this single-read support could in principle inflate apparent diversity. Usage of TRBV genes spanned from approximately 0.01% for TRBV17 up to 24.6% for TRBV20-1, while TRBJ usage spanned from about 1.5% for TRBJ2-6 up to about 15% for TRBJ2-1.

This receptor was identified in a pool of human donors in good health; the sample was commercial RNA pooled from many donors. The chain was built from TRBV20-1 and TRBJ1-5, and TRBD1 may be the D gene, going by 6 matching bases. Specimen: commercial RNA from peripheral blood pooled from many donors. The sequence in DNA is TGCAGTGCTAGATGGGGGGCCGACAATCAGCCCCAGCATTTT. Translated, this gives CSARWGADNQPQHF.